This T cell receptor beta chain was identified in a study of T cell changes during pregnancy in multiple sclerosis. Method: immunoSEQ multiplex PCR; TCRdb's copy keeps in-frame clones and lacks some. The data show 70,000 to 80,000 clones, with roughly 92% seen just once and 3.7% held by the top ten. The CDR3 is 15 residues long. V lost 0 bases and J lost 2, with 8 bases in between. Germline CDR1 reads MGHRA; CDR2 reads YSYEKL. This specimen consisted of peripheral blood, obtained after pregnancy. This chain links TRBV4-1 with TRBJ2-1; a weak D match, TRBD2 (6 bases). This clonotype was obtained from a female donor in good health, enrolled as a control in a pregnancy study. The CDR3 sequence is CASSQEERAYNEQFF. In DNA, the CDR3 is TGCGCCAGCAGCCAAGAGGAGCGGGCCTACAATGAGCAGTTCTTC.